This TCR beta chain was recovered during a study of T cells expressing NK-cell markers. The overall study: Sorted CD3+CD56+NKG2C+, CD3+CD56+NKG2C- and CD3+CD56-NKG2C+ T cells supplied TCR beta repertoires.

Germline loops: CDR1 SGHTA, CDR2 FQGNSA. The CDR3 is 16 amino acids. By frequency, this clonotype registers medium-sized (0.01 to 0.1%). TCRdb re-called the 5' RACE reads and gives one entry per CDR3 protein, without DNA. The sample features around 8,000 distinct CDR3 sequences, with 10% in its top ten. The chain uses TRBV7-2 and TRBJ2-4; TCRdb indicates TRBD2, and absent DNA this call remains unverified. This receptor was identified in a man in his late teens or twenties in good health. Sequencing used blood T cells: a sorted CD56 or NKG2C T cell subset, CD4+ or CD8+ T cells, or bulk PBMC T cells (not recorded which). The CDR3 region is CASSTRLATTKNIQYF. Using reference TRBV7-2 and TRBJ2-4 for the parts outside the CDR3, the full variable domain is GAGVSQSPSNKVTEKGKDVELRCDPISGHTALYWYRQSLGQGLEFLIYFQGNSAPDKSGLPSDRFSAERTGGSVSTLTIQRTQQEDSAVYLCASSTRLATTKNIQYFGAGTRLSVL.